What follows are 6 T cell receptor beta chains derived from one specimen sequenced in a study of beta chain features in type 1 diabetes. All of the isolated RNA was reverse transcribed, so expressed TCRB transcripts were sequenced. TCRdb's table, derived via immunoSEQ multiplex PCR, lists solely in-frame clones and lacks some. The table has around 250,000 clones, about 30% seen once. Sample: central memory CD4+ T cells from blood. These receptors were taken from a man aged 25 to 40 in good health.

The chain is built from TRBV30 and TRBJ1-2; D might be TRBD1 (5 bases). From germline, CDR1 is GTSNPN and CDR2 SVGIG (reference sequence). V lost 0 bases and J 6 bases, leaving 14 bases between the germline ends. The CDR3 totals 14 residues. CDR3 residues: CAWSVSGRGDGYTF. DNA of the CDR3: TGTGCCTGGAGTGTTTCTGGGAGGGGCGATGGCTACACCTTC. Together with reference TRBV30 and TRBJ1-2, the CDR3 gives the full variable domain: SQTIHQWPATLVQPVGSPLSLECTVEGTSNPNLYWYRQAAGRGLQLLFYSVGIGQISSEVPQNLSASRPQDRQFILSSKKLLLSDSGFYLCAWSVSGRGDGYTFGSGTRLTVV.

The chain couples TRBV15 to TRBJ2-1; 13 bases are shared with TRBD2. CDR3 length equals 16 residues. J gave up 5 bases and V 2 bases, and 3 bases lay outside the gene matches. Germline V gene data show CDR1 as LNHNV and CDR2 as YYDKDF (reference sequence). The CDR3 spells CATSRRTSGRDNEQFF. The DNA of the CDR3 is TGTGCCACCAGCAGACGCACTAGCGGGAGGGACAATGAGCAGTTCTTC. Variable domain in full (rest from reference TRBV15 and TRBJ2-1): DAMVIQNPRYQVTQFGKPVTLSCSQTLNHNVMYWYQQKSSQAPKLLFHYYDKDFNNEADTPDNFQSRRPNTSFCFLDIRSPGLGDTAMYLCATSRRTSGRDNEQFFGPGTRLTVL.

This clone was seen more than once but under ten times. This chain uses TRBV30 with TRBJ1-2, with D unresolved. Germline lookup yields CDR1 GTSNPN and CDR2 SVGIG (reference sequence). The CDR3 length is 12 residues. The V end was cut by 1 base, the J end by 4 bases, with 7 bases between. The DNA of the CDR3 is TGTGCCTGGAGTGCTGGACCCTATGGCTACACCTTC. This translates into CAWSAGPYGYTF.

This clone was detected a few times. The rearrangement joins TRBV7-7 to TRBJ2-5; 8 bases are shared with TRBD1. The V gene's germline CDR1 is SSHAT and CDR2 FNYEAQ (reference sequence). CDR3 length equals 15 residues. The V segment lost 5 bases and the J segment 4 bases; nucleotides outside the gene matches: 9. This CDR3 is CASSRGLQGGETQYF. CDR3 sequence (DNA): TGTGCCAGCAGCCGAGGCTTACAGGGGGGAGAGACCCAGTACTTC.

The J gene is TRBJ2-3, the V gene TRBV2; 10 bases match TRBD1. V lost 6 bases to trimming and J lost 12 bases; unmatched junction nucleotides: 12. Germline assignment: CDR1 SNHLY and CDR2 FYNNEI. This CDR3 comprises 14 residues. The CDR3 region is CASSVDRGTSRQYF. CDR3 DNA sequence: TGTGCCAGCAGCGTGGACAGGGGGACCTCCCGTCAGTATTTT.

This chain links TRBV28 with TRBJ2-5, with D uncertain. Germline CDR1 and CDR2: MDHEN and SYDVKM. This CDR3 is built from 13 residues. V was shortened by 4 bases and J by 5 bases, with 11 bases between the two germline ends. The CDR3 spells CASSSVLEETQYF. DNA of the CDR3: TGTGCCAGCAGTTCGGTCCTCGAGGAGACCCAGTACTTC.